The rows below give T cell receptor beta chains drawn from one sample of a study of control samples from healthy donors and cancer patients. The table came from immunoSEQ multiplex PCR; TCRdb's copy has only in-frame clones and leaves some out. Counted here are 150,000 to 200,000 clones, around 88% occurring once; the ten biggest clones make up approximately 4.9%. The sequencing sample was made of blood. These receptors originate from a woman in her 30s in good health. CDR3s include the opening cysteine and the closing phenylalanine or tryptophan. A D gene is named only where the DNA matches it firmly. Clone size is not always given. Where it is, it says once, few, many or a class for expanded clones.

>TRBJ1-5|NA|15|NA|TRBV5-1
TGCGCCAGCAGCCCGATAGGTGGTAGCAATCAGCCCCAGCATTTT
CASSPIGGSNQPQHF
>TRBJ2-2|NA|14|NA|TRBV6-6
TGTGCCAGCAGTTACTCGCTTAACACCGGGGAGCTGTTTTTT
CASSYSLNTGELFF
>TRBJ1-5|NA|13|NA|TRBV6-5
TGTGCCAGCACCCACAGGGTCGGTCAGCCCCAGCATTTT
CASTHRVGQPQHF
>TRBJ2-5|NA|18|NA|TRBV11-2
TGTGCCAGCAGCTTAGTTCCGTCTTTTGGGATAGGCCAAGAGACCCAGTACTTC
CASSLVPSFGIGQETQYF
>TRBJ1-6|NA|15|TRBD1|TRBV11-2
TGTGCCAGCAGCTTTAGGGGGACAGAGAATTCACCCCTCCACTTT
CASSFRGTENSPLHF
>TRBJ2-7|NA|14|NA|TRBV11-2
TGTGCCAGCAGTCCCTCGGACGGTACCTACGAGCAGTACTTC
CASSPSDGTYEQYF
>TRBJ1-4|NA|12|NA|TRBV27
TGTGCCAGCAGGGGGGTCGGGGAAAAACTGTTTTTT
CASRGVGEKLFF
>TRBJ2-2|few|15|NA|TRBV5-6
TGTGCCAGCAGCCTAGCAGGGGTTAGCACCGGGGAGCTGTTTTTT
CASSLAGVSTGELFF
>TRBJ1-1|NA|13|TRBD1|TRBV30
TGTGCCTGGGGACAGGGGGATTGGACTGAAGCTTTCTTT
CAWGQGDWTEAFF
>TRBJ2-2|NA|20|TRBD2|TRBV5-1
TGCGCCAGCAGTCATTCGGACGGGACTAGCGGGATAACAGGCACCGGGGAGCTGTTTTTT
CASSHSDGTSGITGTGELFF
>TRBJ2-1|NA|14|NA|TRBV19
TGTGCCAGTAGAAGGCAGAGCTCCTACAATGAGCAGTTCTTC
CASRRQSSYNEQFF
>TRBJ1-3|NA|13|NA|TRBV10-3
TGTGCCATCAGGGGTATCTCTGGAAACACCATATATTTT
CAIRGISGNTIYF
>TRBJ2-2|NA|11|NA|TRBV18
TGTGCCAGCTCACCAACGGGGGAGCTGTTTTTT
CASSPTGELFF
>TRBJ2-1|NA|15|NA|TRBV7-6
TGTGCCAGCAGGCTAGGGGGGGGTGCCTACAATGAGCAGTTCTTC
CASRLGGGAYNEQFF
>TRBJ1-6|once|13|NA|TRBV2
TGTGCCATCAGGAGCTCCTATAATTCACCCCTCCACTTT
CAIRSSYNSPLHF
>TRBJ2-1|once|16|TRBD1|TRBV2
TGTGCCAGCAGTGATGAATGGGACAGGGGCCCCGGTGAGCAGTTCTTC
CASSDEWDRGPGEQFF
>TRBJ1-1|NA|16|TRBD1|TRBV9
TGTGCCAGCAGCGTAGGGGGTGGCAGGGGGCGAACTGAAGCTTTCTTT
CASSVGGGRGRTEAFF
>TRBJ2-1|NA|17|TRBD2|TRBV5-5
TGTGCCAGCAGCACTGACCTACTAGCGGGAGGGAACAATGAGCAGTTCTTC
CASSTDLLAGGNNEQFF
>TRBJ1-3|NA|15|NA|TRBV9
TGTGCCAGCAGCGCCGAGGGGGTGGCTGGAAACACCATATATTTT
CASSAEGVAGNTIYF
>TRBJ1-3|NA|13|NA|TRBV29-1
TGCAGCGTTGAGGGGCAGGGGAGAAACACCATATATTTT
CSVEGQGRNTIYF
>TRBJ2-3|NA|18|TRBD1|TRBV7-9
TGTGCCAGCAGCTTTAGCCCGGGACAGGGGCTCTCCACAGATACGCAGTATTTT
CASSFSPGQGLSTDTQYF
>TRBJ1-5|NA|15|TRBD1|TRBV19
TGTGCCAGTAGTTCACAGGGGGCGAGGATACAGCCCCAGCATTTT
CASSSQGARIQPQHF
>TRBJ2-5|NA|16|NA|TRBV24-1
TGTGCCACCAGTGGCCCCCCGCGGACTGATCAAGAGACCCAGTACTTC
CATSGPPRTDQETQYF
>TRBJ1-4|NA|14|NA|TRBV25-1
TGTGCCAGCAGACCCTCAGGGCTGGGGGAAAAACTGTTTTTT
CASRPSGLGEKLFF
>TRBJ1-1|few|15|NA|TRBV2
TGTGCCAGCACATACAAAGAAGCACGGAACACTGAAGCTTTCTTT
CASTYKEARNTEAFF
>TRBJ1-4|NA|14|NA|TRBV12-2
TGTGCAAGTCGCTTTGGACAGGGATGTGAAAAACTGTTTTTT
CASRFGQGCEKLFF